This TCR beta chain was captured by sequencing in a study of blood T cell repertoires in COVID-19. Turning to the study itself: Researchers got acute and convalescent COVID-19 samples from the United States, Italy and Spain. T cells, B-cell-depleted T cells, or PBMCs provided the cDNA or gDNA that served as material.

Germline V CDR1 and CDR2: SGHRS, YFSETQ. The V segment lost 1 base and the J segment 2 bases; nucleotides outside the gene matches: 9. The CDR3 has 17 amino acids. Assay: immunoSEQ multiplex PCR; the TCRdb copy retains only in-frame clones and omits some. Among roughly 250,000 clones listed, roughly 93% were seen once. Specimen: PBMCs or T cells enriched from blood (not recorded which). The V and J genes are TRBV5-1 and TRBJ2-7; TRBD1 agrees at 10 bases. The sequence came from a woman aged 40 to 49 with acute COVID-19. The CDR3 coding sequence is TGCGCCAGCAGCTTGCTATATGGGACAGGGGCTCCCTACGAGCAGTACTTC. It translates to CASSLLYGTGAPYEQYF.